This T cell receptor (beta chain) originates from a study of beta chain features in type 1 diabetes. This clone was seen more than once but under ten times. Since all of the isolated RNA was reverse transcribed, expressed TCRB transcripts were what got sequenced. The data were produced by immunoSEQ multiplex PCR, yet TCRdb's version contains in-frame clones alone and is incomplete. The table has 250,000 to 400,000 clones, 14% seen once. Trimming stripped 3 bases from V and 4 bases from J, with 15 bases between. Per the germline V gene, CDR1 is SGHAT and CDR2 is FQDESV (reference sequence). The CDR3 runs to 15 residues.

This TCR came from a man aged 25 to 40 in good health. The rearrangement joins TRBV11-1 to TRBJ2-5, with a weak D call TRBD1 (5 bases). Sequencing used central memory CD4+ T cells from blood. The CDR3: CASSFIKGPGETQYF. CDR3 bases: TGTGCCAGCAGCTTTATCAAGGGGCCAGGAGAGACCCAGTACTTC. Full variable domain (missing parts from reference TRBV11-1 and TRBJ2-5): EAEVAQSPRYKITEKSQAVAFWCDPISGHATLYWYRQILGQGPELLVQFQDESVVDDSQLPKDRFSAERLKGVDSTLKIQPAELGDSAMYLCASSFIKGPGETQYFGPGTRLLVL.